The rows below give T cell receptor beta chains drawn from one sample of a study of OX40 agonist ivuxolimab in advanced cancers. The method was immunoSEQ multiplex PCR; TCRdb's version includes in-frame clones alone and lacks a portion of them. This sample has approximately 49,000 clones, with 83% found just once. The material sequenced was CD4+ or CD8+ T cells sorted from blood, taken in a trial of the OX40 agonist ivuxolimab. These receptor sequences come from an adult with an advanced solid tumor such as melanoma, head and neck, liver or kidney cancer. Each CDR3 is given with its conserved first and last residue. The D gene is left open where the match is weak. Some rows mark clone size as missing; the rest say once, few, many or name a class of expanded clone.

J gene	clone size	V gene	D gene	CDR3 DNA	CDR3 protein
TRBJ1-2	.	TRBV19	TRBD1	TGTGCCAGTACTGACAGGGGGAAATATGGCTACACCTTC	CASTDRGKYGYTF
TRBJ2-7	once	TRBV23-1	.	TGCGCCAGCAGTCATGTAAACAGGGAGACCTACGAGCAGTACTTC	CASSHVNRETYEQYF
TRBJ1-6	.	TRBV6-5	.	TGTGCCAGCAGTTACTCATCCGGGATTTCACCCCTCCACTTT	CASSYSSGISPLHF
TRBJ2-7	few	TRBV6-5	.	TGTGCCAGCAGTTACTTTGGAACCCCTACGGAGCAGTACTTC	CASSYFGTPTEQYF
TRBJ2-7	.	TRBV4-2	.	TGTGCCAGCAGCCCCCCAACCGCCCGCGCCTACGAGCAGTACTTC	CASSPPTARAYEQYF
TRBJ2-5	.	TRBV7-7	.	TGTGCTAGCAGCCCCCACCCACAGGCCCAAGAGACCCAGTACTTC	CASSPHPQAQETQYF
TRBJ1-2	.	TRBV7-2	.	TGTGCCAGCAGCTTAGTCGGGCCGAGATATGGCTACACCTTC	CASSLVGPRYGYTF
TRBJ1-2	.	TRBV5-4	.	TGTGCCAGCAGCTTGGTGGGTCAGGGGATCTACTCTGGCTACACCTTC	CASSLVGQGIYSGYTF
TRBJ2-2	.	TRBV7-8	TRBD2	TGTGCCAGCAGCTTATTAGCTAGCGGGGGGCAGAACACCGGGGAGCTGTTTTTT	CASSLLASGGQNTGELFF
TRBJ1-5	.	TRBV6-6	TRBD1	TGTGCCAGCAGTCGACCCCGAGGGGGCCATCAGCCCCAGCATTTT	CASSRPRGGHQPQHF
TRBJ2-2	.	TRBV5-1	.	TGCGCCAGCAGCTTGGGGCAGTTCACCGGGGAGCTGTTTTTT	CASSLGQFTGELFF
TRBJ1-1	.	TRBV29-1	.	TGCAGCGTTTTGGGATCATGGACTGAAGCTTTCTTT	CSVLGSWTEAFF
TRBJ1-4	.	TRBV5-1	.	TGCGCCAGCAGCCTGGGGGCTGGGGGCAGTGAAAAACTGTTTTTT	CASSLGAGGSEKLFF
TRBJ1-5	.	TRBV9	TRBD1	TGTGCCAGCAGCGTAGGTACCCTGACAGGGGCGGGGGTAGGTCAGCCCCAGCATTTT	CASSVGTLTGAGVGQPQHF
TRBJ1-5	once	TRBV6-5	.	TGTGCCAGCAGTTACAGGAATCAGCCCCAGCATTTT	CASSYRNQPQHF
TRBJ2-3	.	TRBV4-3	.	TGCGCCAGCAGCCAGGCGCCCTACACAGATACGCAGTATTTT	CASSQAPYTDTQYF
TRBJ1-1	.	TRBV11-3	TRBD1	TGTGCCAGCAGCTTAGTCTTAGGGGGCTGGGGAGCTTTCTTT	CASSLVLGGWGAFF
TRBJ1-6	.	TRBV4-1	.	TGCGCCAGCAGCCCCGGACCACCCCGGGCCAGAAATTCACCCCTCCACTTT	CASSPGPPRARNSPLHF
TRBJ2-5	.	TRBV2	.	TGTGCCACCCGGCAGGAGTACGGGTTTGAGACCCAGTACTTC	CATRQEYGFETQYF
TRBJ2-5	.	TRBV2	.	TGTGCCAGCAGTGCTTGGGGAAAAAACCAAGAGACCCAGTACTTC	CASSAWGKNQETQYF
TRBJ1-3	.	TRBV5-8	.	TGTGCCAGCAGCTTGATGAGGGGAGGCACTGCGGTACCTGGAAACACCATATATTTT	CASSLMRGGTAVPGNTIYF
TRBJ2-3	.	TRBV7-7	TRBD2	TGTGCTAGCAGCTTAGGGCTAGCGGGCACAGATACGCAGTATTTT	CASSLGLAGTDTQYF
TRBJ1-2	.	TRBV7-2	.	TGTGCCAGCAGCATAGGACAGTTAGAGCGGTACACCTTC	CASSIGQLERYTF
TRBJ1-2	.	TRBV7-6	.	TGTGCCAGCAGCCCACAGGGAAGCGGTGGCTACACCTTC	CASSPQGSGGYTF
TRBJ2-3	.	TRBV29-1	.	TGCAGCGGGACGGACAGCACAGATACGCAGTATTTT	CSGTDSTDTQYF
TRBJ1-3	.	TRBV5-6	.	TGTGCCAGCAGCTTGGGGTTGGGACCCCCTGGAAACACCATATATTTT	CASSLGLGPPGNTIYF
TRBJ1-1	.	TRBV10-3	TRBD1	TGTGCCATCAGTGAGTCGGGACAGAATGAAGCTTTCTTT	CAISESGQNEAFF
TRBJ2-1	few	TRBV9	.	TGTGCCAGCAGCGTAGTCAATGAGCAGTTCTTC	CASSVVNEQFF
TRBJ1-6	.	TRBV7-2	.	TGTGCCAGCAGCTTCATTGGGGGGGTTTCACCCCTCCACTTT	CASSFIGGVSPLHF
TRBJ2-3	few	TRBV4-3	TRBD2	TGCGCCAGCAGCCAAGAACAAACTAGCGGAAGCACAGATACGCAGTATTTT	CASSQEQTSGSTDTQYF
TRBJ1-5	.	TRBV5-1	.	TGCGCCAGCAGCTTGGAGGGCAGGGCGATAGATCAGCCCCAGCATTTT	CASSLEGRAIDQPQHF
TRBJ1-1	few	TRBV6-5	.	TGTGCCAGCAGGAAGGCCGACAGGAACACTGAAGCTTTCTTT	CASRKADRNTEAFF
TRBJ1-2	.	TRBV6-1	.	TGTGCCAGCAGCGCGGACAGATATAACTATGGCTACACCTTC	CASSADRYNYGYTF
TRBJ2-3	.	TRBV5-1	.	TGCGCCAGCAGCTTGGCAGGGGCCACAGATACGCAGTATTTT	CASSLAGATDTQYF
TRBJ2-7	few	TRBV7-2	TRBD1	TGTGCCAGCAGCTCCCTGGACAGGGGAGGCTACGAGCAGTACTTC	CASSSLDRGGYEQYF
TRBJ2-1	.	TRBV2	TRBD2	TGTGCCAGCAGTGACCCGACTAGCGGGGGACACAATGAGCAGTTCTTC	CASSDPTSGGHNEQFF
TRBJ2-5	.	TRBV7-2	.	TGTGCCAGCAGCTTCTCCAGGGGACAAGAGACCCAGTACTTC	CASSFSRGQETQYF
TRBJ1-5	.	TRBV6-1	.	TGTGCCAGCGCCGTGGTGGGTAATCAGCCCCAGCATTTT	CASAVVGNQPQHF
TRBJ1-2	.	TRBV5-4	TRBD1	TGTGCCAGCAGATTAGGACAGGTGGTTGGTGGCTACACCTTC	CASRLGQVVGGYTF
TRBJ2-7	.	TRBV5-4	TRBD1	TGTGCCAGCAGCTTGGGGAAGGGACAGGGCAACGAGCAGTACTTC	CASSLGKGQGNEQYF
TRBJ1-1	.	TRBV30	.	TGTGCCTGGACCTTAGAACGGAACACTGAAGCTTTCTTT	CAWTLERNTEAFF
TRBJ1-2	once	TRBV10-2	TRBD1	TGCGCCAGCACCGGCGGGAAAGGACAGGGTCTTTTTAACTATGGCTACACCTTC	CASTGGKGQGLFNYGYTF
TRBJ2-6	.	TRBV5-4	.	TGTGCCAGCAGCTGGACGGGTCCCCCCTCGGGGGCCAACGTCCTGACTTTC	CASSWTGPPSGANVLTF
TRBJ1-2	.	TRBV11-2	.	TGTGCCAGCAGCCCCGGGAACCGCCGAAACTATGGCTACACCTTC	CASSPGNRRNYGYTF
TRBJ2-7	.	TRBV14	.	TGTGCCAGCAGCCAACTACTAGACTCCTACGAGCAGTACTTC	CASSQLLDSYEQYF
TRBJ2-5	.	TRBV9	TRBD2	TGTGCCAGCAGCGTAGGGGCTGGGGGGGGATTACTGCAGACCCAGTACTTC	CASSVGAGGGLLQTQYF
TRBJ2-3	once	TRBV5-1	.	TGCGCCAGCAGCTTGTACGGGGGAACGGATACGCAGTATTTT	CASSLYGGTDTQYF
TRBJ2-5	.	TRBV7-6	.	TGTGCCAGCAGCTTATTTAGCGGACCCCAAGAGACCCAGTACTTC	CASSLFSGPQETQYF
TRBJ2-5	.	TRBV7-7	.	TGTGCTAGCAGCTTATCCCAAATTCAAGAGACCCAGTACTTC	CASSLSQIQETQYF
TRBJ2-2	.	TRBV15	.	TGTGCCACCAGCAGACTTTCCCCGGGGCCGAACACCGGGGAGCTGTTTTTT	CATSRLSPGPNTGELFF
TRBJ2-1	.	TRBV5-1	.	TGCGCCAGCAGCTTGACGCAGGGGGGAAATGAGCAGTTCTTC	CASSLTQGGNEQFF
TRBJ1-6	.	TRBV27	.	TGTGCCAGCAGTTTTATGATCTATAATTCACCCCTCCACTTT	CASSFMIYNSPLHF
TRBJ1-4	.	TRBV9	.	TGTGCCAGCAGCTTAGCAGGGAAGACCAATGAAAAACTGTTTTTT	CASSLAGKTNEKLFF
TRBJ1-6	.	TRBV2	.	TGTGCCAGCAGAAGCACAGGGAAGAATTCACCCCTCCACTTT	CASRSTGKNSPLHF
TRBJ2-5	.	TRBV20-1	TRBD1	TGCAGTGCTTACGACAGGGGTGGGCAGTACTTC	CSAYDRGGQYF
TRBJ2-7	few	TRBV2	.	TGTGCCAGCAACCTAGGGCGATACGAGCAGTACTTC	CASNLGRYEQYF
TRBJ2-6	.	TRBV19	TRBD1	TGTGCCAGTAGTATAGCAGGGGGCTTTTTGCCCTCTGGGGCCAACGTCCTGACTTTC	CASSIAGGFLPSGANVLTF
TRBJ2-3	.	TRBV7-2	.	TGTGCCAGCAGCTCGGGTTTTAGCACAGATACGCAGTATTTT	CASSSGFSTDTQYF
TRBJ1-5	.	TRBV2	.	TGTGCCAGCAGTGTGGGATTGTTGGCCCAAGCCAATCAGCCCCAGCATTTT	CASSVGLLAQANQPQHF
TRBJ2-7	once	TRBV7-2	.	TGTGCCAGCAGTCCCGGTTGGGAGCAGTACTTC	CASSPGWEQYF